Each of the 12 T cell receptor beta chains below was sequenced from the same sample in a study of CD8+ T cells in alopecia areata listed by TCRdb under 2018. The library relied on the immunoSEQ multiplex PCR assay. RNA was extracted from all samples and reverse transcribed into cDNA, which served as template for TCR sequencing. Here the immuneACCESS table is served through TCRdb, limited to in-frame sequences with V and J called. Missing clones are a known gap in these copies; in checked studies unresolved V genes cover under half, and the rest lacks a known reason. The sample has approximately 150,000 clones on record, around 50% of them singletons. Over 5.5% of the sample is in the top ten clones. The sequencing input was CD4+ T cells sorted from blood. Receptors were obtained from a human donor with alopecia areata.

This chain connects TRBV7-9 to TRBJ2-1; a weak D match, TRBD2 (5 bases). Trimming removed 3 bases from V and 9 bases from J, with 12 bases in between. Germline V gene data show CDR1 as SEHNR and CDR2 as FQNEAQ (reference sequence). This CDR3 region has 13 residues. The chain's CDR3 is CASSFDKGVEQFF. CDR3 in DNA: TGTGCCAGCAGCTTCGACAAGGGAGTTGAGCAGTTCTTC.

This CDR3 is CASSLTPTGGHQPQHF. For the CDR3, the DNA is TGTGCCAGCAGTTTAACACCGACGGGTGGTCATCAGCCCCAGCATTTT. The chain has TRBV27 and TRBJ1-5, with D hard to call. Germline V lookup: CDR1 MNHEY, CDR2 SMNVEV (reference sequence). V was trimmed by 2 bases and J by 5 bases, leaving 16 bases between them. The CDR3 contains 16 residues.

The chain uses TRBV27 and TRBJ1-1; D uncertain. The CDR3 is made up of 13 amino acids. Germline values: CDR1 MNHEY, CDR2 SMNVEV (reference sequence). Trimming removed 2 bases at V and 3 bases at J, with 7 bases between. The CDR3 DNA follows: TGTGCCAGCAGTTTAAGAGGGTACACTGAAGCTTTCTTT. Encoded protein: CASSLRGYTEAFF.

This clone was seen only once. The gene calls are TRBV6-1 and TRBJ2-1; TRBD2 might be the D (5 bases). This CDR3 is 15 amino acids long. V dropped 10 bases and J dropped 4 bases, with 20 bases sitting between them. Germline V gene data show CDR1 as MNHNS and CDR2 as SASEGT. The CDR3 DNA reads TGTGCCACCCGGTTACGGACTCCCGAATACAATGAGCAGTTCTTC. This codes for CATRLRTPEYNEQFF.

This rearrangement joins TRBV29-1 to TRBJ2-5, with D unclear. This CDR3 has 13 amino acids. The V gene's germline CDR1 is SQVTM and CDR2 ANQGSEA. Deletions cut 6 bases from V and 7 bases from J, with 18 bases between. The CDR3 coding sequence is TGCAGCGTGCCGGGTCAGCCAGGTGGGACCCAGTACTTC. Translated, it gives CSVPGQPGGTQYF.

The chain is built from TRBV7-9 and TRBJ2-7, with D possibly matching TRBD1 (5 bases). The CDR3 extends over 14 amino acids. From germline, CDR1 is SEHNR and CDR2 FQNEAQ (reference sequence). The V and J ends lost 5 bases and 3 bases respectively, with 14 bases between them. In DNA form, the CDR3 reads TGTGCCAGCAGCACACAAGGGGCCGGCTACGAGCAGTACTTC. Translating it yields CASSTQGAGYEQYF.

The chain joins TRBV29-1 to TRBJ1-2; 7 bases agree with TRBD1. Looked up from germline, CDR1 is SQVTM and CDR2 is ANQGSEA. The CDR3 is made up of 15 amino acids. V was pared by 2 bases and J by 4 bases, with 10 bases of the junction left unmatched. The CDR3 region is CSVEFQGGTTYGYTF. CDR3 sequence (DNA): TGCAGCGTTGAATTTCAAGGGGGCACAACCTATGGCTACACCTTC.

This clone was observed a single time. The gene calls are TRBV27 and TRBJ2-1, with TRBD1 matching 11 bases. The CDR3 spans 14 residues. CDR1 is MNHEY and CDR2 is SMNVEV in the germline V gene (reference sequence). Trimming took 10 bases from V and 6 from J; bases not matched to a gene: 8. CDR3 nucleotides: TGTGCCAAGTTCGCCGGGACAGGGGGCAATGAGCAGTTCTTC. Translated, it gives CAKFAGTGGNEQFF.

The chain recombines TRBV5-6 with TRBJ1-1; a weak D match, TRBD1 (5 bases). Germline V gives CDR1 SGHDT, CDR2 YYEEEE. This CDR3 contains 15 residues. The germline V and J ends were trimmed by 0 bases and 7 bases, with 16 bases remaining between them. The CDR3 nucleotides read TGTGCCAGCAGCTTGGGAGCGAGGAGGGGCATTGAAGCTTTCTTT. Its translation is CASSLGARRGIEAFF.

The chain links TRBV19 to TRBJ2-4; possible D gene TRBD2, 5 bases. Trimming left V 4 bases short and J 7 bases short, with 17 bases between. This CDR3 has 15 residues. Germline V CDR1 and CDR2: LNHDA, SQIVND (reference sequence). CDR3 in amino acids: CASSNLDARRNIQYF. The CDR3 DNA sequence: TGTGCCAGTAGTAATCTAGATGCCCGGAGGAACATTCAGTACTTC. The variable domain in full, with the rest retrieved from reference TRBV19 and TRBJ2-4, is DGGITQSPKYLFRKEGQNVTLSCEQNLNHDAMYWYRQDPGQGLRLIYYSQIVNDFQKGDIAEGYSVSREKKESFPLTVTSAQKNPTAFYLCASSNLDARRNIQYFGAGTRLSVL.

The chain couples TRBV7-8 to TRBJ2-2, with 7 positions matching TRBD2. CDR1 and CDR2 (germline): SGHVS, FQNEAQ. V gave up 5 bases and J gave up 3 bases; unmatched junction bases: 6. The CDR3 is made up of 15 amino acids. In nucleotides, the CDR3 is TGTGCCAGCAGCCCGCTGGGAGGGGACACCGGGGAGCTGTTTTTT. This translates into CASSPLGGDTGELFF.

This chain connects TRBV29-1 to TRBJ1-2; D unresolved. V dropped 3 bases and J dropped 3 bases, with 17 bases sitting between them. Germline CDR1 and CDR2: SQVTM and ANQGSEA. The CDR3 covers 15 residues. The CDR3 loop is CSVDEPGVRYYGYTF. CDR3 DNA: TGCAGCGTTGACGAACCAGGCGTCCGATACTATGGCTACACCTTC.